This is a list of T cell receptor beta chains from one sample in a study of T cells in localized non-small cell lung cancer. The assay was immunoSEQ multiplex PCR, and TCRdb's table has in-frame clones only and misses some. Of around 3,000 clones in the sample, approximately 24% are singletons; the top ten hold approximately 9%. The sample here was lung tumor tissue, taken before any cancer treatment. The receptors come from a male donor older than 55 with stage III lung adenocarcinoma. CDR3s include the opening cysteine and the closing phenylalanine or tryptophan. Not all rows give a size; the values are once, few, many and, for expanded clones, a class.

abundance,j_gene,v_gene,CDR3aa
.,TRBJ2-5,TRBV19,CASSGTGEETQYF
.,TRBJ2-7,TRBV5-1,CASSLETGVYEQYF
few,TRBJ1-5,TRBV2,CASRGFTGSYSNQPQHF
.,TRBJ1-4,TRBV6-8,CATLPGGSSATNEKLFF
.,TRBJ2-7,TRBV28,CASSPIREGRYEQYF
.,TRBJ1-3,TRBV28,CASSFDGAGNTIYF
.,TRBJ2-5,TRBV2,CAVTPAGGETQYF
few,TRBJ1-2,TRBV11-3,CASSSEQGFVGYTF
.,TRBJ2-2,TRBV9,CASSPSGGNTGELFF
large,TRBJ1-1,TRBV19,CASSIQSEAFF
.,TRBJ2-1,TRBV25-1,CASSELGASSYNEQFF
.,TRBJ1-5,TRBV6-8,CASSDGRQGPSYQPQHF
.,TRBJ2-5,TRBV19,CASGGRIQETQYF
.,TRBJ2-7,TRBV29-1,CSVEGGGTYEQYF
large,TRBJ1-1,TRBV11-3,CASSLSGYMNTEAFF
.,TRBJ1-2,TRBV28,CASSLGSIPYGYTF
.,TRBJ2-7,TRBV18,CASSLSGGSSYEQYF
.,TRBJ1-2,TRBV29-1,CSVDFGQNYGYTF
.,TRBJ1-2,TRBV6-8,CASSYGGRGYGYTF
few,TRBJ1-6,TRBV11-3,CASSLSGQGNSPLHF
.,TRBJ2-3,TRBV9,CASSLRTSGSQFPPDTQYF
few,TRBJ2-3,TRBV11-3,CASSFGENGNTQYF
few,TRBJ1-5,TRBV16,CASSQRGREGPQHF
.,TRBJ1-4,TRBV5-1,CASSLSPARGNEKLFF
large,TRBJ1-2,TRBV25-1,CASRASQQDYNYGYTF
medium-sized,TRBJ2-5,TRBV11-3,CASSSWTSGGTASGTQYF
.,TRBJ2-2,TRBV30,CAWSVRPGRIAGELFF
.,TRBJ2-2,TRBV5-1,CASSWTGSNTGELFF
.,TRBJ2-3,TRBV6-8,CASKGDSRTDTQYF
.,TRBJ1-1,TRBV25-1,CASSESRTPEAFF
few,TRBJ1-1,TRBV30,CAHIPGGGTEAFF
few,TRBJ1-6,TRBV12-2,CASRASKGGSYNSPLHF
few,TRBJ2-5,TRBV19,CASSPPGLAGLETQYF
.,TRBJ2-2,TRBV7-1,CASSPGGHKGDTGELFF
.,TRBJ2-7,TRBV6-8,CASMRLAGAYEQYF
.,TRBJ1-2,TRBV11-3,CASSLDQRGMGGYTF
medium-sized,TRBJ2-7,TRBV28,CASSLLVGQGVWEQYF
few,TRBJ2-1,TRBV11-3,CASGRTGGTYNEQFF
.,TRBJ2-3,TRBV6-8,CASRFGTSADTQYF
.,TRBJ2-6,TRBV11-3,CASSRWAGGGANVLTF
few,TRBJ2-5,TRBV6-8,CAISSIGGETQYF
.,TRBJ1-1,TRBV5-1,CASSKGVSGTEAFF
few,TRBJ2-3,TRBV7-5,CASSLASGVPTDTQYF
.,TRBJ2-7,TRBV9,CASSPTRNAVYEQYF
few,TRBJ1-2,TRBV5-1,CASSATGANYGYTF
.,TRBJ1-1,TRBV11-3,CASSLVVGPGTEAFF
few,TRBJ1-6,TRBV6-8,CASSYPNSPLHF
medium-sized,TRBJ2-1,TRBV6-8,CASSYSIPGDQSYNEQFF
few,TRBJ1-6,TRBV11-3,CASSYSRLGLLPLHF
few,TRBJ1-2,TRBV28,CASRADRVYGYTF
.,TRBJ1-6,TRBV19,CASSIGQGQGSPLHF
.,TRBJ1-3,TRBV11-3,CASSLDRTPRSGNTIYF
once,TRBJ1-2,TRBV29-1,CSLGAPEGGYTF
few,TRBJ1-3,TRBV1,CASSRTRNTIYF
few,TRBJ2-7,TRBV11-3,CASSFGTASYEQYF
.,TRBJ2-5,TRBV19,CASRTSGVQETQYF